These 9 T cell receptor beta chains came from one sample sequenced in a study of cytomegalovirus exposure and HLA in healthy donors. PCR was performed using 60 Vbeta and 13 Jbeta primers. Some clones are missing from TCRdb's copy, which holds only in-frame ones; the method was immunoSEQ multiplex PCR. The table shows about 130,000 clones, with about 82% occurring only once. Sequences were obtained from PBMCs. These receptors were obtained from a man younger than 45 in good health and CMV-seronegative.

This clone was counted a few times. The CDR3 nucleotides read TGCGCCAGCAGCTTCCTCCCACAGGGGCGCACCTACGAGCAGTACTTC. Protein sequence: CASSFLPQGRTYEQYF. This sequence joins TRBV5-1 and TRBJ2-7; 7 bases agree with TRBD1. The CDR3 has 16 residues. Trimming at V came to 2 bases and at J to 2 bases, leaving 10 bases not matched to a gene. CDR1 is SGHRS, CDR2 YFSETQ, per germline. Looking up the rest from reference TRBV5-1 and TRBJ2-7 gives the full variable domain: KAGVTQTPRYLIKTRGQQVTLSCSPISGHRSVSWYQQTPGQGLQFLFEYFSETQRNKGNFPGRFSGRQFSNSRSEMNVSTLELGDSALYLCASSFLPQGRTYEQYFGPGTRLTVT.

This clone was seen more than once but under ten times. An end of the junction does not agree with germline; a read error may underlie this. The CDR3 DNA is TGTGCCAGCAGTTACACTAGCGGATCTACGGATTTT. Protein sequence: CASSYTSGSTDF. This rearrangement joins TRBV2 to TRBJ2-3, with TRBD2 matching over 8 bases. There are 12 residues in the CDR3. Germline CDR1 is SNHLY and CDR2 is FYNNEI.

This clone was seen a few times. This chain uses TRBV5-1 with TRBJ1-2; D possibly corresponds to TRBD1 (6 bases). The germline V gene has CDR1 SGHRS and CDR2 YFSETQ. The length of the CDR3 is 13 residues. V was trimmed by 2 bases and J by 8 bases, leaving 13 bases between them. CDR3 region: CASSLGGGEGYTF. Here the CDR3 DNA reads TGCGCCAGCAGCTTAGGAGGGGGGGAAGGCTACACCTTC. The variable domain in full, with the rest retrieved from reference TRBV5-1 and TRBJ1-2, is KAGVTQTPRYLIKTRGQQVTLSCSPISGHRSVSWYQQTPGQGLQFLFEYFSETQRNKGNFPGRFSGRQFSNSRSEMNVSTLELGDSALYLCASSLGGGEGYTFGSGTRLTVV.

This clone was counted ten times or more. The chain links TRBV9 to TRBJ2-3; the D gene is possibly TRBD2 (6 bases). The germline V and J ends were trimmed by 1 base and 3 bases, with 12 bases remaining between them. CDR1 and CDR2 from the germline V gene are SGDLS and YYNGEE. The CDR3 loop spans 15 amino acids. The CDR3 sequence is CASSVTGDGTDTQYF. For the CDR3, the DNA is TGTGCCAGCAGCGTAACGGGAGACGGGACAGATACGCAGTATTTT.

V usage is TRBV7-2 and J usage is TRBJ1-2, with D unresolved. Trimming shortened V by 0 bases and J by 3 bases, and 8 bases separated the two germline ends. This CDR3 has 14 residues. The germline V gene encodes CDR1 SGHTA and CDR2 FQGNSA. In DNA, the CDR3 is TGTGCCAGCAGCTTAGCGCTAGGCGACTATGGCTACACCTTC. Its translation: CASSLALGDYGYTF.

The rearrangement joins TRBV4-2 to TRBJ2-4, with TRBD1 identical over 7 bases. J gave up 6 bases and V 0 bases, and 5 bases lay outside the gene matches. Looked up from germline, CDR1 is LGHNA and CDR2 is YNFKEQ. The CDR3 is made up of 15 amino acids. In nucleotides, the CDR3 is TGTGCCAGCAGCCAAGAAGTAAGGGGGCTAAACATTCAGTACTTC. It specifies CASSQEVRGLNIQYF.

This clone was detected a few times. The gene calls are TRBV10-3 and TRBJ2-7, with D perhaps matching TRBD2 (6 bases). Deletions cut 3 bases from V and 4 bases from J, with 10 bases between. CDR1 ENHRY and CDR2 SYGVKD come from the germline V gene. The CDR3 sequence is 13 residues long. DNA of the CDR3: TGTGCCATCAGTGACGGGAGAACGTACGAGCAGTACTTC. Protein product: CAISDGRTYEQYF.

This chain connects TRBV2 to TRBJ2-7, with 7 bases lining up with TRBD1. Losses at the gene ends were 5 bases for V and 6 bases for J; bases not matched to a gene: 1. CDR3 length equals 11 residues. The V gene's germline CDR1 is SNHLY and CDR2 FYNNEI. The CDR3 loop is CASSSGGEQYF. CDR3 nucleotides: TGTGCCAGCAGTTCAGGGGGCGAGCAGTACTTC.

V and J are TRBV6-1 and TRBJ2-3; no firm D call. The germline V gene has CDR1 MNHNS and CDR2 SASEGT. V lost 1 base and J lost 0, with 8 bases in between. The CDR3 runs 15 residues. The CDR3, as DNA: TGTGCCAGCAGTGAAGTTAGCAGCAGCACAGATACGCAGTATTTT. This codes for CASSEVSSSTDTQYF.